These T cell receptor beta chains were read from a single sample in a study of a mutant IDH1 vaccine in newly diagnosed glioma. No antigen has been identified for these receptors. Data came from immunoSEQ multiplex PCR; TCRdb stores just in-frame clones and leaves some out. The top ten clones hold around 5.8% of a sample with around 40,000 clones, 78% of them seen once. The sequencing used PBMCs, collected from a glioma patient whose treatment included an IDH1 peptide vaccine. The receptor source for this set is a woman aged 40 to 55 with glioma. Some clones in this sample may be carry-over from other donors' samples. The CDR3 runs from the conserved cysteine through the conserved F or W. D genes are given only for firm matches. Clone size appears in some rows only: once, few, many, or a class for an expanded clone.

CASRLGWSTDTQYF,TGTGCCAGCAGGCTCGGGTGGAGCACAGATACGCAGTATTTT,TRBV5-8,TRBJ2-3,-,-
CASSPRRGPGANVLTF,TGTGCCAGCAGCCCTCGCAGGGGGCCGGGGGCCAACGTCCTGACTTTC,TRBV7-9,TRBJ2-6,-,TRBD1
CASSLTQNEQFF,TGTGCCAGCAGCTTAACCCAAAATGAGCAGTTCTTC,TRBV5-6,TRBJ2-1,-,-
CASSLAATGKEKLFF,TGTGCCAGCAGCTTAGCCGCTACAGGGAAGGAAAAACTGTTTTTT,TRBV7-9,TRBJ1-4,-,-
CASSPTGIYGYTF,TGTGCCAGCAGCCCGACAGGAATCTATGGCTACACCTTC,TRBV27,TRBJ1-2,few,-
CSVEANTDTQYF,TGCAGCGTTGAGGCCAACACAGATACGCAGTATTTT,TRBV29-1,TRBJ2-3,-,-
CASSMGGNTEAFF,TGTGCCAGTAGTATGGGCGGGAACACTGAAGCTTTCTTT,TRBV19,TRBJ1-1,-,-
CASWHGASAGGYTF,TGCGCTTCTTGGCATGGGGCTTCAGCGGGTGGCTACACCTTC,TRBV6-6,TRBJ1-2,-,-
CASRTRTEKNSPLHF,TGTGCCAGCAGGACGCGGACGGAAAAAAATTCACCCCTCCACTTT,TRBV28,TRBJ1-6,medium-sized,-
CASSLRTGLVSGELFF,TGTGCTAGCAGCTTAAGAACAGGGTTGGTGTCCGGGGAGCTGTTTTTT,TRBV7-7,TRBJ2-2,few,-
CASSDPARNTEAFF,TGTGCCAGCAGTGATCCGGCGCGAAACACTGAAGCTTTCTTT,TRBV2,TRBJ1-1,once,-
CASSQGLRGVNYGYTF,TGCGCCAGCAGCCAAGGGCTCAGGGGCGTTAACTATGGCTACACCTTC,TRBV4-3,TRBJ1-2,-,-
CASSSGTVDTIYF,TGCGCCAGCAGCTCCGGGACGGTGGACACCATATATTTT,TRBV5-1,TRBJ1-3,once,-
CATEPTGGMNTEAFF,TGTGCCACCGAACCGACGGGGGGGATGAACACTGAAGCTTTCTTT,TRBV2,TRBJ1-1,-,-
CASDSSSEQFF,TGTGCCAGCGATAGCTCCAGTGAGCAGTTCTTC,TRBV2,TRBJ2-1,-,-
CAWTGQTDTQYF,TGTGCCTGGACGGGACAGACAGATACGCAGTATTTT,TRBV30,TRBJ2-3,few,TRBD1
CAIAMMGYSGNTIYF,TGTGCCATCGCGATGATGGGGTACTCTGGAAACACCATATATTTT,TRBV10-3,TRBJ1-3,-,-
CATSRDQGGRVGPTQETQYF,TGTGCCACCAGCAGAGATCAGGGGGGCAGGGTAGGACCTACACAAGAGACCCAGTACTTC,TRBV15,TRBJ2-5,once,-
CSVLTRASSRTQYF,TGCAGCGTTCTAACCCGGGCCTCCTCAAGAACGCAGTATTTT,TRBV29-1,TRBJ2-3,-,-
CASSLGPSSYNSPLHF,TGCGCCAGCAGCCTCGGGCCCTCCTCCTATAATTCACCCCTCCACTTT,TRBV4-1,TRBJ1-6,-,-
CASTSDTGHGYTF,TGTGCCAGCACTTCTGATACCGGGCATGGCTACACCTTC,TRBV2,TRBJ1-2,-,-
CASSTGEFNEKLFF,TGTGCCAGCAGCACGGGGGAGTTTAATGAAAAACTGTTTTTT,TRBV5-6,TRBJ1-4,medium-sized,-
CASSAGGEQFF,TGTGCCAGCTCAGCGGGGGGTGAGCAGTTCTTC,TRBV18,TRBJ2-1,few,TRBD2
CASSLGRAGSYNSPLHF,TGTGCCAGCAGCTTAGGCCGAGCGGGCTCCTATAATTCACCCCTCCACTTT,TRBV13,TRBJ1-6,once,-
CASSLLGEGYEQYF,TGTGCCAGCAGCTTATTGGGGGAGGGGTACGAGCAGTACTTC,TRBV7-9,TRBJ2-7,-,TRBD2
CASTGQGNQPQHF,TGTGCCAGCACAGGGCAGGGTAATCAGCCCCAGCATTTT,TRBV6-4,TRBJ1-5,once,-
CASSQELAPNEQFF,TGTGCCAGCAGCCAAGAACTAGCGCCGAATGAGCAGTTCTTC,TRBV4-2,TRBJ2-1,-,TRBD2
CASSLAGRTDTQYF,TGTGCCAGCAGCCTAGCGGGCCGCACAGATACGCAGTATTTT,TRBV4-2,TRBJ2-3,-,TRBD2
CASTWGQGPFEQYF,TGTGCCAGCACCTGGGGACAGGGACCTTTCGAGCAGTACTTC,TRBV6-6,TRBJ2-7,-,TRBD1
CAISESTEAFF,TGTGCCATCAGTGAGTCGACTGAAGCTTTCTTT,TRBV10-3,TRBJ1-1,-,-
CASQRGLNYGYTF,TGTGCCAGTCAGAGGGGTTTAAACTATGGCTACACCTTC,TRBV28,TRBJ1-2,-,-
CASSPTNQPQHF,TGTGCCAGCTCACCGACAAATCAGCCCCAGCATTTT,TRBV18,TRBJ1-5,-,-
CSVDQQGSYGYTF,TGCAGCGTCGATCAACAGGGGAGCTATGGCTACACCTTC,TRBV29-1,TRBJ1-2,-,TRBD1
CASSSLGLAEETQYF,TGTGCCAGCAGCTCCCTGGGGCTAGCGGAAGAGACCCAGTACTTC,TRBV6-5,TRBJ2-5,-,TRBD2
CASSQEAAELGANVLTF,TGCGCCAGCAGCCAAGAAGCAGCCGAGCTAGGGGCCAACGTCCTGACTTTC,TRBV4-3,TRBJ2-6,-,-
CASSPHSSGGSDTQYF,TGTGCCAGCAGCCCGCATAGTAGCGGGGGGTCAGATACGCAGTATTTT,TRBV7-9,TRBJ2-3,-,TRBD2
CASSLSPTGNTEAFF,TGTGCCAGCAGTTTATCCCCAACGGGGAACACTGAAGCTTTCTTT,TRBV27,TRBJ1-1,-,-
CASSERGVEVFF,TGCGCCAGCAGCGAACGAGGGGTGGAGGTGTTTTTT,TRBV5-1,TRBJ1-4,-,-
CASRVRGRNEQFF,TGTGCCAGCAGGGTAAGGGGGCGAAATGAGCAGTTCTTC,TRBV21-1,TRBJ2-1,few,-
CASSELAGGGTDTQYF,TGTGCCAGCAGCGAACTAGCGGGGGGCGGGACAGATACGCAGTATTTT,TRBV7-2,TRBJ2-3,-,TRBD2
CASSPSQGLIAFF,TGTGCCAGCAGTCCGTCCCAGGGTCTTATAGCTTTCTTT,TRBV28,TRBJ1-1,-,-
CAISAKSEVGEQYF,TGTGCCATCAGTGCGAAATCAGAGGTGGGCGAGCAGTACTTC,TRBV10-3,TRBJ2-7,-,-
CASSRYGHFPHQPQHF,TGTGCCAGCTCACGCTATGGACATTTCCCCCATCAGCCCCAGCATTTT,TRBV18,TRBJ1-5,-,-
CSVVLGRLGTEAFF,TGCAGCGTTGTCCTTGGACGGCTGGGCACTGAAGCTTTCTTT,TRBV29-1,TRBJ1-1,-,-
CASSLVTGGGEQYF,TGTGCCAGCAGCTTGGTCACAGGGGGCGGCGAGCAGTACTTC,TRBV5-4,TRBJ2-7,-,TRBD1
CASSESGWDTEAFF,TGTGCCAGCAGTGAATCGGGGTGGGACACTGAAGCTTTCTTT,TRBV25-1,TRBJ1-1,few,-
CASSDIEVYEQFF,TGTGCCAGCAGTGATATAGAGGTTTATGAGCAGTTCTTC,TRBV6-5,TRBJ2-1,-,-
CATSRFVGNRGKTQYF,TGTGCCACCAGCAGATTCGTTGGCAACAGAGGGAAGACCCAGTACTTC,TRBV15,TRBJ2-5,-,-
CASSSESFRDYEQYF,TGTGCCAGCAGTTCTGAATCTTTTAGGGACTACGAGCAGTACTTC,TRBV6-5,TRBJ2-7,-,-